The clone carrying this TCR beta chain was seen a few times. The PBMCs were taken from less than 11 ml of fresh peripheral blood. The sample originates from a study of T cells in Graves' hyperthyroidism and ophthalmopathy. Study background: Peripheral blood collection took place at initial diagnosis, before any treatment.

CDR1 and CDR2 (germline): MGHRA, YSYEKL. J lost 12 bases, V lost 0 bases, and 7 bases had no gene match. The CDR3 is 16 amino acids. RNA transcripts served as the template for amplifying TCR beta CDR3 regions. The HTBI primer set drove a first-round RT-PCR of the TCR CDR3. TCRdb re-analysed the multiplex PCR reads in MiXCR, keeping a single row per CDR3 protein. The profile covers 500,000 to 650,000 distinct CDR3 sequences, with nearly 20% appearing a single time and approximately 48% taken by the ten largest. This receptor was taken from a man aged 40-50 years with Graves' ophthalmopathy. What was sequenced was blood. The chain joins TRBV4-1 to TRBJ2-1; TRBD2 agrees at 14 bases. The chain's CDR3 is CASSQETRTSGGRQFF. The DNA for the CDR3 is TGCGCCAGCAGCCAAGAGACGCGGACTAGCGGGGGGAGGCAGTTCTTC.